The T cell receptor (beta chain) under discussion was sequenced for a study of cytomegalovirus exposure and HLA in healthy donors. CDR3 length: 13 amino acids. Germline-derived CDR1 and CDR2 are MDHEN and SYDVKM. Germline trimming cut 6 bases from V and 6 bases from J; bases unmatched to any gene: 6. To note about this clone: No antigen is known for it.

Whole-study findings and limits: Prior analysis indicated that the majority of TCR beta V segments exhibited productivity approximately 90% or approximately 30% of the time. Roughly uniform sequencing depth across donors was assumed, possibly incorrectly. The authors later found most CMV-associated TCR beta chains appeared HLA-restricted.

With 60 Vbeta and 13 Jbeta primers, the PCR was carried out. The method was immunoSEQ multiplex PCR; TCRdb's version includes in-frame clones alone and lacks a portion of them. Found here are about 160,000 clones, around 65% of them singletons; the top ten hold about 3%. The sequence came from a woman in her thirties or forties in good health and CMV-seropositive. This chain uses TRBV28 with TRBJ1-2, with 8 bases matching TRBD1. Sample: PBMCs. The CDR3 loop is CASRRTGLDGYTF. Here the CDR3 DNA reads TGTGCCAGCAGAAGGACAGGGTTGGATGGCTACACCTTC.